This T cell receptor (beta chain) was captured in a study of T cells in Graves' hyperthyroidism and ophthalmopathy. Findings and limits, study-wide: Ophthalmopathy, which appeared later, was predicted by the model a median around 6.9 months before onset.

Authors of the study amplified TCR beta CDR3 regions from RNA transcripts. When the TCR CDR3 underwent first-round RT-PCR, the HTBI primer set was used. From the multiplex PCR reads, TCRdb called clonotypes with MiXCR, one entry per CDR3 protein. This sample has 340,000 or so distinct CDR3 sequences, with 20% to 25% found just once. Germline-derived CDR1 and CDR2 are DFQATT and SNEGSKA (reference sequence). V lost 5 bases, J lost 5 bases, and 18 bases lay in between. This CDR3 has 14 amino acids. Isolation of PBMCs was performed on 9.5 to 10 ml fresh peripheral blood. Remarks on this clonotype: Antigen specificity is unknown.

The specimen sequenced was blood. The chain carries TRBV20-1 and TRBJ2-5, with D possibly matching TRBD2 (5 bases). This TCR came from a woman in her 50s with Graves' hyperthyroidism. CDR3: CSAPHRGFEETQYF. CDR3 sequence (DNA): TGCAGTGCTCCCCACCGAGGGTTTGAGGAGACCCAGTACTTC.